The following is a T cell receptor (beta chain) sequence with its context. The target antigen is unknown. Germline V gene sequence: CDR1 SGDLS, CDR2 YYNGEE. The CDR3 has 14 residues. The trim removed 2 bases at V and 5 bases at J, leaving 6 bases unmatched. The template was RNA from unsorted bulk tissue. This specimen belongs to a study of tumor and adjacent non-tumor tissue in lung cancer. Study overall: There were some 11 adenocarcinoma, a couple of squamous cell carcinoma and 1 small cell lung cancer cases. General study points: In normal lung, the top 100 clones were significantly more dominant than in tumor. Significantly higher TCR diversity was found in tumor than normal lung. Higher tumor TCR diversity was associated with shorter survival.

TCRbeta libraries were built with three rounds of nested PCR, modified from ARM-PCR. TCRdb ran MiXCR on the multiplex PCR reads and lists one entry per CDR3 protein. The sample includes roughly 81,000 distinct CDR3 sequences, around 70% of them seen just once. The clonotype originates from a woman in her 70s with non-small cell lung cancer. Sequencing used lung tumor tissue. V is TRBV9 and J is TRBJ2-5, with 7 bases matching TRBD2. CDR3 nucleotide sequence: TGTGCCAGCAGCGTTTCGACTAGCTGGGAGACCCAGTACTTC. Protein product: CASSVSTSWETQYF. Full variable domain (missing parts from reference TRBV9 and TRBJ2-5): DSGVTQTPKHLITATGQRVTLRCSPRSGDLSVYWYQQSLDQGLQFLIQYYNGEERAKGNILERFSAQQFPDLHSELNLSSLELGDSALYFCASSVSTSWETQYFGPGTRLLVL.